This entry features one T cell receptor beta chain sequence. This specimen belongs to a study of blood T cell repertoires in COVID-19. Study background: Sources were T cells, B-cell-depleted T cells, or PBMCs; the material itself was cDNA or gDNA.

Sequencing used immunoSEQ multiplex PCR; TCRdb keeps in-frame clones, though not all of them. The sample shows some 86,000 clones, 80% to 85% of them seen only once. Germline assignment: CDR1 SGHTA and CDR2 FQGTGA. Trimming took 3 bases from V and 6 from J, leaving 7 bases between them. This CDR3 is 12 amino acids long. Sequencing was performed on peripheral blood. V gene TRBV7-3 combines with J gene TRBJ2-3; D might be TRBD1 (6 bases). The receptor was derived from a woman at least 80 years old with active or convalescent COVID-19. CDR3 sequence: CASSFGQDTQYF. The CDR3 DNA reads TGTGCCAGCAGCTTTGGACAGGATACGCAGTATTTT. The full variable domain, rest sourced from reference TRBV7-3 and TRBJ2-3, is GAGVSQTPSNKVTEKGKYVELRCDPISGHTALYWYRQSLGQGPEFLIYFQGTGAADDSGLPNDRFFAVRPEGSVSTLKIQRTERGDSAVYLCASSFGQDTQYFGPGTRLTVL.